This TCR beta chain comes out of a study of cytomegalovirus exposure and HLA in healthy donors. CDR3 length equals 17 residues. Worth noting for this clone: The antigen is undetermined.

13 Jbeta primers and 60 Vbeta primers were used for the PCR. The repertoire was sequenced with immunoSEQ multiplex PCR; TCRdb's copy has only in-frame clones and lacks some. Of 100,000 to 150,000 clones listed, roughly 75% are singletons. Notes on the study in general: Some V segments, including TRBV6-2 and TRBV6-3, were excluded as indistinguishable. Testing in vitro showed a few CMV-associated chains specific for CMV antigens.

V is TRBV21-1 and J is TRBJ2-7; the tabulated D call, TRBD1, remains unverified against the DNA. TRBV21-1 is termed a pseudogene. Material for sequencing was PBMCs. The clonotype comes from a woman aged 45-60 years in good health and CMV-seronegative. CDR3 nucleotides: TGTGCCAGCAGCAATAGGGGTGGTTCAGACGTGGCCTACGAGCAGTACTTC. Its translation is CASSNRGGSDVAYEQYF.